A selection of T cell receptor beta chains follows, all from one sample in a study of shared clonotypes between healthy human individuals. Generated by immunoSEQ multiplex PCR, the TCRdb table keeps only in-frame clones and is missing some. The sample holds approximately 2,000,000 clones, around 93% seen once. The sequenced sample consisted of naive CD4+ T cells from PBMCs. The receptors derive from a man aged 18 to 35 in good health. Some clones in this sample may be carry-over from other donors' samples. CDR3s leave out the opening cysteine and the closing phenylalanine or tryptophan. Clone size is stated in some rows and not others, as once, few, many or a class when expanded.

V: TRBV7-9; J: TRBJ2-7; size: NA; CDR3: ASSLISDEQY
V: TRBV5-4; J: TRBJ2-7; size: NA; CDR3: ASSPGQGASYEQY
V: TRBV7-2; J: TRBJ2-5; size: once; CDR3: ASKRPGGRETQY
V: TRBV28; J: TRBJ2-1; size: NA; CDR3: ASISGTPAHEQF
V: TRBV5-1; J: TRBJ1-2; size: NA; CDR3: ASSTLAGTRTYGYT
V: TRBV30; J: TRBJ2-3; size: NA; CDR3: AWSTTDTQY
V: TRBV28; J: TRBJ2-3; size: NA; CDR3: ASTRGGGGTDTQY
V: TRBV18; J: TRBJ2-7; size: NA; CDR3: ASSPSQFLGYEQY
V: TRBV5-1; J: TRBJ1-4; size: NA; CDR3: ASRDRGHEKLF
V: TRBV5-1; J: TRBJ2-7; size: NA; CDR3: ASSPDPAGVTYEQY
V: TRBV29-1; J: TRBJ2-1; size: NA; CDR3: SVEGGTSYNEQF
V: TRBV21-1; J: TRBJ2-7; size: once; CDR3: ASSKVPPVCGEQY
V: TRBV11-3; J: TRBJ2-2; size: NA; CDR3: ASSLEGLSGELF
V: TRBV7-9; J: TRBJ2-1; size: NA; CDR3: ASRTKDRGRWNEQF
V: TRBV18; J: TRBJ1-1; size: NA; CDR3: ASSPGSPNTEAF
V: TRBV28; J: TRBJ2-5; size: NA; CDR3: ASSPPRLAGGTQY
V: TRBV7-2; J: TRBJ2-1; size: NA; CDR3: ASSLTGTGASRANEQF
V: TRBV29-1; J: TRBJ2-7; size: NA; CDR3: SVRREQQGSEQY
V: TRBV10-3; J: TRBJ2-1; size: NA; CDR3: AISVRAGGNEQF
V: TRBV7-8; J: TRBJ2-1; size: NA; CDR3: ASSLATTQASSRLYEQF
V: TRBV5-1; J: TRBJ1-1; size: NA; CDR3: ASSPPTGPLNTEAF
V: TRBV6-1; J: TRBJ2-7; size: NA; CDR3: ASSELAGAVIYEQY
V: TRBV7-3; J: TRBJ2-7; size: NA; CDR3: ASSSTSLAGGYEQY
V: TRBV6-5; J: TRBJ1-1; size: NA; CDR3: ASSYPGQGKPEAF
V: TRBV6-1; J: TRBJ1-2; size: NA; CDR3: ASSSFLRGGYGYT
V: TRBV28; J: TRBJ1-1; size: NA; CDR3: ASSLPGTGAF
V: TRBV18; J: TRBJ2-7; size: NA; CDR3: ASSRSREGYEQY
V: TRBV7-2; J: TRBJ2-3; size: NA; CDR3: ASSSLRRTDTQY
V: TRBV6-1; J: TRBJ2-7; size: NA; CDR3: ASSGRSGSHPKGEQY
V: TRBV9; J: TRBJ2-1; size: once; CDR3: ASSVDHNEQF
V: TRBV28; J: TRBJ2-7; size: NA; CDR3: ASISGTISYEQY
V: TRBV7-2; J: TRBJ2-3; size: NA; CDR3: ASSPADTQY
V: TRBV4-3; J: TRBJ1-2; size: NA; CDR3: ASSQAGYYGYT
V: TRBV18; J: TRBJ2-7; size: NA; CDR3: ASSPLGDRDDEQY
V: TRBV11-3; J: TRBJ2-1; size: NA; CDR3: ASSFGGWNEQF
V: TRBV4-2; J: TRBJ2-7; size: once; CDR3: ASSQALAGVAFYEQY
V: TRBV27; J: TRBJ2-3; size: once; CDR3: ASRLQTGLQRDTQY
V: TRBV18; J: TRBJ1-2; size: NA; CDR3: ASSPPAGGDYGYT
V: TRBV28; J: TRBJ1-2; size: NA; CDR3: ASSLWAVINYGYT
V: TRBV28; J: TRBJ1-2; size: NA; CDR3: ASSVTEYGYT
V: TRBV10-3; J: TRBJ2-3; size: NA; CDR3: AIKEADTQY
V: TRBV5-4; J: TRBJ2-3; size: NA; CDR3: ASGDADTQY
V: TRBV28; J: TRBJ1-2; size: NA; CDR3: ASSLGGQDLYGYT
V: TRBV6-5; J: TRBJ1-5; size: NA; CDR3: ASQAYSNQPQH
V: TRBV28; J: TRBJ1-2; size: NA; CDR3: ASSLNRVSGYT
V: TRBV19; J: TRBJ2-6; size: NA; CDR3: ASSHPGSGANVLT
V: TRBV21-1; J: TRBJ2-7; size: NA; CDR3: ASGGMRDREFYEQY
V: TRBV2; J: TRBJ2-1; size: NA; CDR3: ASSEHGNNEQF
V: TRBV21-1; J: TRBJ2-7; size: once; CDR3: ASSELGPQQY
V: TRBV7-2; J: TRBJ2-3; size: NA; CDR3: ASSWGLAGDTQY
V: TRBV5-1; J: TRBJ2-1; size: NA; CDR3: ASIPGRSELYNEQF
V: TRBV5-5; J: TRBJ1-1; size: NA; CDR3: ASSLLGYRTEAF
V: TRBV4-1; J: NA; size: NA; CDR3: ASSHQHRGDYEQY